These 20 T cell receptor beta chains originate from one sample sequenced in a study of T cells after posttransplantation cyclophosphamide. Profiling relied on immunoSEQ multiplex PCR, and the TCRdb table lists in-frame clones only, not all of them. This sample carries about 24,000 clones, none of them present only once. Sequenced: PBMCs. All receptors derive from a woman aged 55-70 years in good health, CMV-negative, and a related stem cell transplant donor.

This clone was counted at least ten times. The DNA for the CDR3 is TGTGCCATCAGTGGTGTAAATGAGCAGTTCTTC. It yields the protein CAISGVNEQFF. The J gene is TRBJ2-1, the V gene TRBV10-3; D not certain. This CDR3 is built from 11 residues. Germline values: CDR1 ENHRY, CDR2 SYGVKD. V was pared by 4 bases and J by 7 bases, with 5 bases between.

The chain is built from TRBV13 and TRBJ2-4; the D gene is possibly TRBD1 (7 bases). Looked up from germline, CDR1 is PRHDT and CDR2 is FYEKMQ (reference sequence). Trimming cost V 3 bases and J 4 bases, with 13 bases left between them. CDR3 length equals 15 residues. CDR3 nucleotide sequence: TGTGCCAGCAGCTTCGGCAGGGGGGCGAAAAACATTCAGTACTTC. Its translation: CASSFGRGAKNIQYF.

This chain uses TRBV18 with TRBJ2-1, with D perhaps TRBD1 (5 bases). Germline lookup yields CDR1 KGHSH and CDR2 LQKENI. The CDR3 sequence is 16 residues long. The ends were cut back, 2 bases at V and 3 bases at J, with 14 bases in the middle. The CDR3 sequence is CASSPTDSQGYNEQFF. The CDR3 region has the DNA TGTGCCAGCTCACCAACCGACTCCCAGGGCTACAATGAGCAGTTCTTC. Based on the CDR3 plus reference TRBV18 and TRBJ2-1, the full variable domain is NAGVMQNPRHLVRRRGQEARLRCSPMKGHSHVYWYRQLPEEGLKFMVYLQKENIIDESGMPKERFSAEFPKEGPSILRIQQVVRGDSAAYFCASSPTDSQGYNEQFFGPGTRLTVL.

This clone was counted ten times or more. This chain links TRBV18 with TRBJ1-2, with no clear D. The CDR3 covers 13 residues. V lost 2 bases to trimming and J lost 2 bases, with 6 bases between them. Germline V gene lookup returns CDR1 KGHSH and CDR2 LQKENI. DNA of the CDR3: TGTGCCAGCTCACCAGACAACAACTATGGCTACACCTTC. Translation gives CASSPDNNYGYTF.

This clone was counted at least ten times. The genes are TRBV10-3 and TRBJ2-3; TRBD2 aligns across 8 bases. Unmatched junction bases numbered 6, after V lost 4 bases and J lost 0 bases. This CDR3 is 16 amino acids long. CDR1 is ENHRY, CDR2 SYGVKD, per germline. For the CDR3, the DNA is TGTGCCATCAGTGGGAGACTAGCGACAAGCACAGATACGCAGTATTTT. The encoded protein is CAISGRLATSTDTQYF.

The sample holds a few counts of this clone. The chain combines TRBV7-8 with TRBJ1-5; a possible D gene is TRBD1 (6 bases). CDR1 and CDR2 (germline): SGHVS, FQNEAQ. V was clipped by 1 base and J by 0 bases, with 10 bases between them. This CDR3 region has 16 residues. The CDR3 DNA reads TGTGCCAGCAGCTTAGTCCAGGGGTATAGCAATCAGCCCCAGCATTTT. It codes for CASSLVQGYSNQPQHF.

This clone was observed many times. The CDR3 sequence is CASRLAGGRGTQYF. CDR3 DNA: TGTGCCAGCAGACTAGCGGGGGGGCGGGGTACGCAGTATTTT. The chain carries TRBV27 and TRBJ2-3; TRBD2 agrees at 13 bases. This CDR3 comprises 14 residues. Losses at the gene ends were 6 bases for V and 8 bases for J; bases not matched to a gene: 5. In germline, CDR1 is MNHEY, CDR2 SMNVEV (reference sequence).

This clone was seen many times. V is TRBV7-2 and J is TRBJ2-3; 13 bases are shared with TRBD2. The CDR3 covers 17 residues. CDR1 SGHTA and CDR2 FQGNSA come from the germline V gene. Losses at the gene ends were 5 bases for V and 1 base for J; bases not matched to a gene: 6. The CDR3 protein is CASSPWTSGRRTDTQYF. DNA for the CDR3: TGTGCCAGCAGCCCCTGGACTAGCGGGAGACGCACAGATACGCAGTATTTT.

In this sample, this clone turned up many times. The chain is built from TRBV5-4 and TRBJ1-1, with D tentatively TRBD1 (5 bases). Germline V gene data show CDR1 as SGHNT and CDR2 as YYREEE (reference sequence). Trimming took off 2 bases at V and 1 base at J, with 12 bases between the two ends. The CDR3 covers 15 residues. The chain's CDR3 is CASSFPRGGNTEAFF. CDR3 nucleotide sequence: TGTGCCAGCAGCTTCCCGAGGGGAGGGAACACTGAAGCTTTCTTT.

This clone was seen repeatedly, ten times or more. The chain uses TRBV28 and TRBJ1-5; 7 bases match TRBD1. Germline V gene lookup returns CDR1 MDHEN and CDR2 SYDVKM. This CDR3 has 14 amino acids. J gave up 4 bases and V 6 bases, and 6 bases lay outside the gene matches. This chain's CDR3 is CASRSQGWNQPQHF. The CDR3 DNA reads TGTGCCAGCAGGTCACAGGGGTGGAATCAGCCCCAGCATTTT.

This clone was seen at least ten times. The chain combines TRBV2 with TRBJ2-5; TRBD1 aligns across 8 bases. Looked up from germline, CDR1 is SNHLY and CDR2 is FYNNEI. This CDR3 has 15 amino acids. V gave up 6 bases and J gave up 5 bases; unmatched junction bases: 11. CDR3 in amino acids: CASRPRTGKIETQYF. The CDR3 DNA sequence: TGTGCCAGCAGGCCAAGGACAGGGAAAATTGAGACCCAGTACTTC.

This clone has a handful of counts. The gene calls are TRBV28 and TRBJ2-5; D gene uncertain. In germline, CDR1 is MDHEN, CDR2 SYDVKM. This CDR3 has 13 residues. V lost 6 bases and J 7 bases, leaving 15 bases between the germline ends. The CDR3 sequence: CASRTGYQRTQYF. DNA of the CDR3: TGTGCCAGCAGAACCGGATATCAGCGGACCCAGTACTTC. The variable domain in full, completed from reference TRBV28 and TRBJ2-5, reads DVKVTQSSRYLVKRTGEKVFLECVQDMDHENMFWYRQDPGLGLRLIYFSYDVKMKEKGDIPEGYSVSREKKERFSLILESASTNQTSMYLCASRTGYQRTQYFGPGTRLLVL.

This clone was found many times. CDR3 sequence: CASAMGSGNEQFF. CDR3 nucleotides: TGTGCCAGTGCCATGGGTAGCGGCAATGAGCAGTTCTTC. The V call is TRBV19, the J call TRBJ2-1; the D gene is possibly TRBD2 (6 bases). Germline V gene sequence: CDR1 LNHDA, CDR2 SQIVND (reference sequence). This CDR3 is 13 amino acids long. V shed 8 bases and J shed 6 bases, with 14 bases lying between them.

There are many counts of this clone. The chain is built from TRBV18 and TRBJ2-1; 10 bases are a match to TRBD2. The germline CDR1 and CDR2 sequences are KGHSH and LQKENI. This CDR3 comprises 16 residues. Trimming at V came to 3 bases and at J to 4 bases, leaving 6 bases not matched to a gene. CDR3 sequence reads: CASSPQQAGGYNEQFF. In DNA, the CDR3 is TGTGCCAGCTCACCGCAACAAGCGGGAGGGTACAATGAGCAGTTCTTC.

This clone was detected ten times or more. The chain carries TRBV19 and TRBJ1-5, with 10 bases aligning to TRBD1. V shed 10 bases, J shed 0 bases, and the junction held 6 bases outside the gene matches. Germline V CDR1 and CDR2: LNHDA, SQIVND (reference sequence). The CDR3 sequence is 15 residues long. This chain's CDR3 is CATGTGANSNQPQHF. In DNA form, the CDR3 reads TGTGCCACAGGGACAGGGGCGAATAGCAATCAGCCCCAGCATTTT.

V and J are TRBV5-1 and TRBJ2-1; 7 bases map to TRBD1. This CDR3 has 16 amino acids. Germline V CDR1 and CDR2: SGHRS, YFSETQ. V dropped 4 bases and J dropped 4; count of bases not matched to a gene: 11. CDR3 in DNA: TGCGCCAGCAGCCGGAGTGAAGGGGGCCCATACAATGAGCAGTTCTTC. Its translation: CASSRSEGGPYNEQFF. The whole variable domain, remainder taken from reference TRBV5-1 and TRBJ2-1, is KAGVTQTPRYLIKTRGQQVTLSCSPISGHRSVSWYQQTPGQGLQFLFEYFSETQRNKGNFPGRFSGRQFSNSRSEMNVSTLELGDSALYLCASSRSEGGPYNEQFFGPGTRLTVL.

In this sample, this clone turned up many times. This chain connects TRBV5-1 to TRBJ2-3, with a tentative D call TRBD2 (6 bases). CDR3 size: 15 residues. Trimming shortened V by 0 bases and J by 4 bases, and 12 bases separated the two germline ends. CDR1 is SGHRS, CDR2 YFSETQ, per germline. The chain's CDR3 is CASSLAWRDADTQYF. The CDR3 DNA is TGCGCCAGCAGCTTGGCTTGGCGGGATGCAGATACGCAGTATTTT. Full variable domain (missing parts from reference TRBV5-1 and TRBJ2-3): KAGVTQTPRYLIKTRGQQVTLSCSPISGHRSVSWYQQTPGQGLQFLFEYFSETQRNKGNFPGRFSGRQFSNSRSEMNVSTLELGDSALYLCASSLAWRDADTQYFGPGTRLTVL.

The sample holds many counts of this clone. At one of its ends the junction is not consistent with the germline gene, which may arise from a read error. The gene calls are TRBV7-7 and TRBJ2-2; D perhaps matches TRBD2 (5 bases). CDR3 length: 13 amino acids. Per germline, CDR1 SSHAT and CDR2 FNYEAQ (reference sequence). The CDR3 coding sequence is TGTGCTAGCAGCTCTAGCCCAAACGGGGAGCTGTTTTTT. This codes for CASSSSPNGELFF.

This clone was observed many times. J is TRBJ1-6 and V is TRBV5-4, with D unclear. With 0 bases removed from V and 6 bases from J, the gap between germline ends came to 7 bases. This CDR3 region has 14 residues. Per the germline V gene, CDR1 is SGHNT and CDR2 is YYREEE (reference sequence). CDR3 nucleotides: TGTGCCAGCAGCTTGGAACGGGTTAATTCACCCCTCCACTTT. It translates to CASSLERVNSPLHF.

This clone was counted only a few times. The chain uses TRBV4-1 and TRBJ2-3; tentatively, D is TRBD1 (5 bases). Germline V lookup: CDR1 MGHRA, CDR2 YSYEKL. Trimming removed 0 bases at V and 0 bases at J, with 7 bases between. The CDR3 extends over 15 amino acids. The CDR3 sequence is CASSQEWGSTDTQYF. In DNA form, the CDR3 reads TGCGCCAGCAGCCAAGAGTGGGGCAGCACAGATACGCAGTATTTT.